The source of this T cell receptor beta chain is a study of regulatory T cells in long-lasting Graves disease. The study, taken as a whole, reports: Patients with persistent disease showed a bias toward TRBV28, TRBJ1-2 and TRBJ2-5.

This clonotype was recorded many times. The target antigen is unknown. Documented time point: newly diagnosed GD, antithyroid drugs for less than 3 months. After RNA was extracted from PBMCs, the TCR library was made from it. Staff took roughly 9 milliliters of peripheral blood and put it into EDTA tubes. The CDR3 length is 16 residues. The germline CDR1 and CDR2 sequences are DFQATT and SNEGSKA (reference sequence). With V trimmed by 0 bases and J by 9 bases, 11 bases remained unmatched. HTBI primers from iRepertoire and Arm-PCR of CDR3 regions yielded the TCR beta libraries. Each CDR3 protein is one row after TCRdb ran MiXCR on the multiplex PCR reads. Of roughly 350,000 distinct CDR3 sequences in the sample, 15% to 20% were seen once. The sample was also linked to a second study, of T cells in Graves' hyperthyroidism and ophthalmopathy. From that paper: The patients, who ranged from 18 to 65 in age, presented with newly diagnosed hyperthyroidism lasting under 2 months. First-round RT-PCR with HTBI primers amplified the TCR CDR3 region.

The receptor was isolated from a woman aged 18-29 years with Graves disease. V is TRBV20-1 and J is TRBJ2-5, with 12 bases fitting TRBD2. The sequences come from peripheral blood mononuclear cells (PBMCs), collected at new diagnosis, from a patient treated with antithyroid drugs. Here the CDR3 reads CSARDARLAGDNPQYF. The CDR3, as DNA: TGCAGTGCTAGAGATGCCCGACTAGCGGGGGATAACCCCCAGTACTTC.